Each of the 11 T cell receptor beta chains below was sequenced from the same sample in a study of T cell responses to AZD1222 COVID-19 vaccine. Produced via immunoSEQ multiplex PCR; TCRdb's table is partial and in-frame only. The sample has more than 100,000 clones, 91% seen once. The sample was peripheral blood, taken 28 days after the second AZD1222 dose. These receptors were taken from an adult who received the AZD1222 COVID-19 vaccine.

This chain uses TRBV2 with TRBJ1-6, with 8 bases lining up with TRBD1. Looked up from germline, CDR1 is SNHLY and CDR2 is FYNNEI. Trimming took 7 bases from V and 12 from J; bases not matched to a gene: 17. This CDR3 has 16 residues. CDR3 bases: TGTGCCAGCATCTTTTCCGTCCGGGACAGGCCTAAACCCCTCCACTTT. It yields the protein CASIFSVRDRPKPLHF. Variable domain in full (rest from reference TRBV2 and TRBJ1-6): EPEVTQTPSHQVTQMGQEVILRCVPISNHLYFYWYRQILGQKVEFLVSFYNNEISEKSEIFDDQFSVERPDGSNFTLKIRSTKLEDSAMYFCASIFSVRDRPKPLHFGNGTRLTVT.

The chain combines TRBV9 with TRBJ2-5; D is ambiguous. The CDR3 runs 14 residues. Trimming left V 4 bases short and J 0 bases short, with 10 bases between. In germline, CDR1 is SGDLS, CDR2 YYNGEE. The CDR3 nucleotides read TGTGCCAGCAGCCATTCGGATTACCAAGAGACCCAGTACTTC. Translating it yields CASSHSDYQETQYF. Supplemented by reference TRBV9 and TRBJ2-5, the full variable domain reads DSGVTQTPKHLITATGQRVTLRCSPRSGDLSVYWYQQSLDQGLQFLIQYYNGEERAKGNILERFSAQQFPDLHSELNLSSLELGDSALYFCASSHSDYQETQYFGPGTRLLVL.

The chain employs TRBV3-1 (or the pseudogene TRBV3-2) and TRBJ1-6; no firm D call. The CDR3 has 13 residues. V was cut by 1 base and J by 10 bases, with 8 bases left in between. The germline CDR1 and CDR2 sequences are LGHDT and YNNKEL (reference sequence). In DNA form, the CDR3 reads TGTGCCAGCAGCCAAGTTGATCGGTCACCCCTCCACTTT. This codes for CASSQVDRSPLHF.

The V call is TRBV5-6, the J call TRBJ1-4; 9 bases are shared with TRBD1. The junction had 4 bases not matched to a gene; V was cut back by 3 bases and J by 7 bases. Germline V gives CDR1 SGHDT, CDR2 YYEEEE. CDR3 length equals 14 residues. The CDR3 DNA is TGTGCCAGCAGCTGGGACAGGGCGTTTGAAAAACTGTTTTTT. Its translation is CASSWDRAFEKLFF.

The chain employs TRBV30 and TRBJ1-4; D unclear. Germline V gene data show CDR1 as GTSNPN and CDR2 as SVGIG (reference sequence). This CDR3 has 13 residues. Deletions cut 0 bases from V and 8 bases from J, with 10 bases between. The CDR3, as DNA: TGTGCCTGGAGTGTGAGGATGCGGGAAAAACTGTTTTTT. Its translation is CAWSVRMREKLFF.

The chain is built from TRBV19 and TRBJ2-7; TRBD1 matches at 7 bases. V shed 0 bases and J 2 bases; nucleotides not matched to a gene: 10. CDR1 LNHDA and CDR2 SQIVND come from the germline V gene (reference sequence). There are 17 residues in the CDR3. The CDR3 nucleotides read TGTGCCAGTAGTATAGATCCAGGGACAGTGAATGCCTACGAGCAGTACGTC. Translated: CASSIDPGTVNAYEQYV.

The chain uses TRBV5-1 and TRBJ1-6, with D perhaps matching TRBD1 (5 bases). In germline, CDR1 is SGHRS, CDR2 YFSETQ. The CDR3 extends over 14 amino acids. V was trimmed by 4 bases and J by 5 bases, leaving 10 bases between them. CDR3 nucleotides: TGCGCCAGCAGCGGCGGGGCCGATAATTCACCCCTCCACTTT. It specifies CASSGGADNSPLHF.

The rearrangement joins TRBV24-1 to TRBJ1-1; no reliable D call. CDR1 KGHDR and CDR2 SFDVKD come from the germline V gene. The V end lost 5 bases, the J end lost 0 bases, and 3 bases lay between the germline ends. The CDR3 is 12 residues long. As DNA, the CDR3 is TGTGCCACCAGTGGGATGAACACTGAAGCTTTCTTT. Amino acid sequence: CATSGMNTEAFF.

V gene TRBV10-3 combines with J gene TRBJ2-1, with D possibly called TRBD1 or TRBD2 (5 bases each). The V end was cut by 3 bases, the J end by 7 bases, with 13 bases between. This CDR3 has 14 amino acids. Germline CDR1 is ENHRY and CDR2 is SYGVKD. The CDR3 DNA reads TGTGCCATCAGTGACGTTGTTTGGGGGAATGAGCAGTTCTTC. It translates to CAISDVVWGNEQFF.

This clone occurred once. V and J are TRBV5-1 and TRBJ2-1, with 12 nucleotides matching TRBD2. J gave up 7 bases and V 0 bases, and 5 bases lay outside the gene matches. Per the germline V gene, CDR1 is SGHRS and CDR2 is YFSETQ. CDR3 length: 16 amino acids. The CDR3 DNA reads as TGCGCCAGCAGCTTGGTAGTGACTAGCGGGGGAAATGAGCAGTTCTTC. Translated, it gives CASSLVVTSGGNEQFF.

The V call is TRBV5-1, the J call TRBJ2-1; 7 bases fit TRBD2. V was pared by 2 bases and J by 7 bases, with 6 bases of the junction left unmatched. Germline-derived CDR1 and CDR2 are SGHRS and YFSETQ. CDR3 length: 14 residues. The CDR3 DNA is TGCGCCAGCAGCTTTGCGGGAGTTAGGAATGAGCAGTTCTTC. Translation: CASSFAGVRNEQFF.